These 15 T cell receptor beta chains came from one sample sequenced in a study of post-analysis software for immune sequencing data. The study's findings and limits: Five TRBV segments were significantly more frequent in patients than in controls. TRBV5-6, TRBV5-1 and TRBV20-1 were among these segments.

These receptors' antigens are unknown. Unique-molecular-identifier-tagged TCR beta cDNA libraries were used. TCRdb reanalysed the PCR reads using MiXCR and keeps one entry per CDR3 protein. Altogether under 900,000 distinct CDR3 sequences are present, around 53% being singletons, with the ten largest covering approximately 4.4%. The sequenced material came from blood. The receptors were sampled from a girl under 18 with multiple sclerosis.

V usage is TRBV7-2 and J usage is TRBJ2-1, with D perhaps matching TRBD2 (5 bases). The CDR3 has 16 residues. V lost 7 bases to trimming and J lost 7 bases, with 23 bases between them. Germline V gives CDR1 SGHTA, CDR2 FQGNSA. DNA for the CDR3: TGTGCCAGCACCCGGTGGCTAGCCTATGGCGAGAATGAGCAGTTCTTC. This encodes CASTRWLAYGENEQFF.

This clonotype was counted only a few times. The chain carries TRBV12-3 or TRBV12-4 and TRBJ2-7; D is ambiguous. CDR3 size: 11 residues. V lost 4 bases, J lost 6 bases, and 7 bases lay in between. The CDR3 loop is CASSSPGEQYF. CDR3 coding DNA: TGTGCCAGCAGTTCCCCGGGCGAGCAGTACTTC.

The count of this clonotype is one. The chain couples TRBV6-6 to TRBJ1-2; no reliable D call. Looked up from germline, CDR1 is MNHNY and CDR2 is SVGAGI (reference sequence). The CDR3 runs 13 residues. With 0 bases removed from V and 8 bases from J, the gap between germline ends came to 10 bases. CDR3 in amino acids: CASSYSGRRGYTF. In DNA, the CDR3 is TGTGCCAGCAGTTACTCAGGGCGTAGGGGCTACACCTTC.

V gene TRBV18 combines with J gene TRBJ2-6; possibly TRBD1 or TRBD2 for D (5 bases each). Germline V gene sequence: CDR1 KGHSH, CDR2 LQKENI. This CDR3 region has 18 residues. V was cut by 3 bases and J by 1 base, with 16 bases left in between. In DNA, the CDR3 is TGTGCCAGCTCACCGAGTACAGGCGGGCGTTCTGGGGCCAACGTCCTGACTTTC. It encodes CASSPSTGGRSGANVLTF.

The chain joins TRBV7-2 to TRBJ2-7; D is tentatively TRBD1 or TRBD2 (7 bases each). Between the trimmed V and J ends, which lost 5 bases and 3 bases, there was a span of 17 bases. The CDR3 consists of 15 residues. Germline V gene sequence: CDR1 SGHTA, CDR2 FQGNSA. This CDR3 reads CASSPRGGPGYEQYF. The CDR3 DNA sequence: TGTGCCAGCAGCCCCAGGGGGGGACCGGGCTACGAGCAGTACTTC.

This clonotype has a handful of counts. The rearrangement uses TRBV20-1 and TRBJ2-1, with D perhaps being TRBD1 or TRBD2 (5 bases each). The V end was cut by 3 bases, the J end by 4 bases, with 10 bases between. Germline loops: CDR1 DFQATT, CDR2 SNEGSKA (reference sequence). This CDR3 is 13 amino acids long. This chain's CDR3 is CSARGDPYNEQFF. The CDR3 DNA is TGCAGTGCTAGGGGGGACCCATACAATGAGCAGTTCTTC.

This clonotype was recorded a few times. The chain recombines TRBV10-3 with TRBJ1-2; TRBD1 matches 7 bases. From germline, CDR1 is ENHRY and CDR2 SYGVKD. This CDR3 has 16 amino acids. V lost 0 bases to trimming and J lost 6 bases; unmatched junction nucleotides: 10. The CDR3 sequence is CAISESRARGNDGYTF. In DNA form, the CDR3 reads TGTGCCATCAGTGAGTCGAGGGCCAGGGGGAACGATGGCTACACCTTC.

This clonotype was observed a few times. This chain links TRBV6-5 with TRBJ2-7; tentatively, D is TRBD2 (6 bases). With 5 bases removed from V and 9 bases from J, the gap between germline ends came to 26 bases. Germline V gives CDR1 MNHEY, CDR2 SVGAGI. The CDR3 extends over 16 amino acids. In DNA form, the CDR3 reads TGTGCCAGCAGTCCGGGGCGGGGATTCATACCTACGAGGCAGTACTTC. Translating gives CASSPGRGFIPTRQYF.

V and J are TRBV20-1 and TRBJ1-2; 11 nucleotides agree with TRBD1. CDR3 length: 15 amino acids. The germline V gene encodes CDR1 DFQATT and CDR2 SNEGSKA (reference sequence). The junction had 6 bases not matched to a gene; V was cut back by 0 bases and J by 6 bases. Written as DNA, the CDR3 is TGCAGTGCTAGAGATGCCGGGACAGGGGGGGATGGCTACACCTTC. It is translated as CSARDAGTGGDGYTF.

V is TRBV29-1 and J is TRBJ2-1; 12 nucleotides match TRBD2. Germline-derived CDR1 and CDR2 are SQVTM and ANQGSEA. This CDR3 has 17 residues. The J segment lost 0 bases and the V segment lost 3 bases, leaving 6 bases of the junction unmatched. CDR3 amino acids: CSVEGLAGTSSYNEQFF. CDR3 nucleotides: TGCAGCGTTGAGGGACTAGCGGGCACGAGCTCCTACAATGAGCAGTTCTTC.

This clonotype was counted a few times. This chain uses TRBV2 with TRBJ1-2; D is unresolved. This CDR3 region has 13 residues. Germline CDR1 reads SNHLY; CDR2 reads FYNNEI. The V gene lost 4 bases and the J gene lost 6 bases, with 12 bases spanning the gap. CDR3 nucleotide sequence: TGTGCCAGCAGTGGTTTCCCTCTCGATGGCTACACCTTC. Translated, it gives CASSGFPLDGYTF.

V is TRBV7-9 and J is TRBJ1-5; no firm D call. Germline V gene sequence: CDR1 SEHNR, CDR2 FQNEAQ (reference sequence). V gave up 2 bases and J gave up 2 bases, with 13 bases separating them. This CDR3 region has 16 residues. The CDR3 DNA sequence: TGTGCCAGCAGCTTATATACAGCCGGCGGCAATCAGCCCCAGCATTTT. It codes for CASSLYTAGGNQPQHF.

This clonotype was observed a handful of times. The rearrangement links TRBV20-1 to TRBJ2-3, with TRBD2 matching 12 bases. Germline assignment: CDR1 DFQATT and CDR2 SNEGSKA (reference sequence). Trimming at V came to 6 bases and at J to 0 bases, leaving 4 bases not matched to a gene. The length of the CDR3 is 15 residues. DNA of the CDR3: TGCAGTGCGGCGACTAGCGGGAGCAGCACAGATACGCAGTATTTT. The encoded protein is CSAATSGSSTDTQYF.

This chain joins TRBV7-6 and TRBJ2-7; D remains unclear. The ends were cut back, 1 base at V and 2 bases at J, with 18 bases in the middle. CDR3 length: 17 amino acids. Germline V gives CDR1 SGHVS, CDR2 FNYEAQ. DNA of the CDR3: TGTGCCAGCAGCTTAGTTGGAATAGGGCCAGCTACCTACGAGCAGTACTTC. Translated, it gives CASSLVGIGPATYEQYF.

In this sample, this clonotype turned up once. The chain joins TRBV4-1 to TRBJ2-4, with D possibly TRBD1 on 6 matching bases. CDR1 is MGHRA and CDR2 is YSYEKL in the germline V gene. Trimming removed 4 bases from V and 13 bases from J, with 20 bases in between. This CDR3 is built from 14 residues. The DNA of the CDR3 is TGCGCCAGCAGCCCCGGGCACAGGGATTTCGGGCAGTACTTC. Encoded protein: CASSPGHRDFGQYF.